This entry features one T cell receptor (beta chain) sequence. Its specificity is unknown. Hyperthyroidism, newly diagnosed and lasting under 2 months, affected patients aged 18 to 65. Reasons for excluding patients were uncontrolled infection, other autoimmune disease, pregnancy or lactation. Amplification targeted TCR beta CDR3 regions from RNA transcripts. First-round RT-PCR targeting the TCR CDR3 was performed with the HTBI primer set. TCRdb re-analysed the multiplex PCR reads in MiXCR, keeping a single row per CDR3 protein. The sample contains approximately 720,000 distinct CDR3 sequences, around 19% of which appear only once. The source of the sample is a study of T cells in Graves' hyperthyroidism and ophthalmopathy. Whole-study context: Peripheral blood collection took place at initial diagnosis, before any treatment.

Study-level points and caveats: Blood also carried most thyroid clonotypes expanded above 0.001.

The CDR3 is 15 residues long. With V trimmed by 3 bases and J by 5 bases, 6 bases remained unmatched. The source material was blood. The origin of this receptor is a woman aged 45 to 65 with Graves' hyperthyroidism that later progressed to Graves' ophthalmopathy. The rearrangement joins TRBV12-3 or TRBV12-4 to TRBJ2-7; the match to TRBD1 covers 11 bases. The CDR3 spells CASSFGRTGGHEQYF. The CDR3 DNA sequence: TGTGCCAGCAGTTTCGGTAGGACAGGGGGCCACGAGCAGTACTTC.